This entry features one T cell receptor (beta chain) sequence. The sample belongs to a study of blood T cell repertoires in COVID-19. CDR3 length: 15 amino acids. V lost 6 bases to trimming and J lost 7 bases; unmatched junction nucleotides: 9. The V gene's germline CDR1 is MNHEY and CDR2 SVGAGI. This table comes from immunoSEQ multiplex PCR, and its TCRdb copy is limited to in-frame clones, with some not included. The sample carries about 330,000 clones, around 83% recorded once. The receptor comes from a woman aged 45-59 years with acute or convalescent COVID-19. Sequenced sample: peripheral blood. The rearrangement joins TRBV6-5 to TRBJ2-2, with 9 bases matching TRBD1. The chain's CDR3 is CASRPQGAQGGELFF. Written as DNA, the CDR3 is TGTGCCAGCAGGCCACAGGGGGCGCAAGGCGGGGAGCTGTTTTTT.